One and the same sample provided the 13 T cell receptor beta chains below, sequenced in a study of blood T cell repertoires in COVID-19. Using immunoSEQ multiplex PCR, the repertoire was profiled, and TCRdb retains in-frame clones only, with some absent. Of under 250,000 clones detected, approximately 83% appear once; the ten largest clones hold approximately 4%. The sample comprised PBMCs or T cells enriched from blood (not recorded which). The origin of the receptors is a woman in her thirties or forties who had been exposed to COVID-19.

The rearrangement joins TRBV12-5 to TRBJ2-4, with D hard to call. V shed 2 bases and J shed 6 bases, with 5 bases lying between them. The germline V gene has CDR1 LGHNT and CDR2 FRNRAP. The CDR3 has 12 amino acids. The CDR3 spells CASGLIGNIQYF. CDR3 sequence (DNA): TGTGCTAGTGGTTTGATCGGAAACATTCAGTACTTC. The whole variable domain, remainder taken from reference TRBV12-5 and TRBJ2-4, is DARVTQTPRHKVTEMGQEVTMRCQPILGHNTVFWYRQTMMQGLELLAYFRNRAPLDDSGMPKDRFSAEMPDATLATLKIQPSEPRDSAVYFCASGLIGNIQYFGAGTRLSVL.

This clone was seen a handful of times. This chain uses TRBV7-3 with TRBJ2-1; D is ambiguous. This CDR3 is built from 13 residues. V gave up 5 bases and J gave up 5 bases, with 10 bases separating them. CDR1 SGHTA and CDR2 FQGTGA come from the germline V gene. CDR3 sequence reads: CASSPVANNEQFF. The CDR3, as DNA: TGTGCCAGCAGCCCCGTGGCAAACAATGAGCAGTTCTTC.

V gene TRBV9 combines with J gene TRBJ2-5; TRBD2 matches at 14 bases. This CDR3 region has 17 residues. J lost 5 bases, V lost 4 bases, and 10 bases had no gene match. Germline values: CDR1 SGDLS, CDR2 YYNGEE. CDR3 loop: CASSFPTSGGARETQYF. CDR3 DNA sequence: TGTGCCAGCAGCTTCCCGACTAGCGGGGGGGCTAGGGAGACCCAGTACTTC.

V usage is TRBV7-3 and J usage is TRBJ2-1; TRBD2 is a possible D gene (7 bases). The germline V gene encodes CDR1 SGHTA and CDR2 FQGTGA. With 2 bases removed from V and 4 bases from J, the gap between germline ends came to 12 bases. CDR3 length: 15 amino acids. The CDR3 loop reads CASSLGAGAYNEQFF. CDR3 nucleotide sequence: TGTGCCAGCAGCTTAGGGGCGGGGGCGTACAATGAGCAGTTCTTC.

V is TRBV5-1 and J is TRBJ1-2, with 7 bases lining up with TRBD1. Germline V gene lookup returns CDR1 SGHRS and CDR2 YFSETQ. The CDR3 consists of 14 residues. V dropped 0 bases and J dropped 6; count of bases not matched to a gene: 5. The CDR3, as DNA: TGCGCCAGCAGCTTGGGCAGGGGGGTCGATGGCTACACCTTC. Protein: CASSLGRGVDGYTF. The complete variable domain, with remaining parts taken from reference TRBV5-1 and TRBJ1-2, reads KAGVTQTPRYLIKTRGQQVTLSCSPISGHRSVSWYQQTPGQGLQFLFEYFSETQRNKGNFPGRFSGRQFSNSRSEMNVSTLELGDSALYLCASSLGRGVDGYTFGSGTRLTVV.

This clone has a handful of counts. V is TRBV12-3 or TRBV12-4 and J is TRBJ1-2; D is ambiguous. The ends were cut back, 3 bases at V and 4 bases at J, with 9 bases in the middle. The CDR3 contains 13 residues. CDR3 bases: TGTGCCAGCAGTTTTGCCAGTTTCTATGGCTACACCTTC. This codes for CASSFASFYGYTF.

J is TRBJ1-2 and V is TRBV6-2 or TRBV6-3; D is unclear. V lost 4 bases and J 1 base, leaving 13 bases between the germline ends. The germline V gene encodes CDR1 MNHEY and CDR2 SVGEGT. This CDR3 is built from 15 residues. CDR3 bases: TGTGCCAGCAGTTCCGGGTCAGCGGGTAACTATGGCTACACCTTC. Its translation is CASSSGSAGNYGYTF.

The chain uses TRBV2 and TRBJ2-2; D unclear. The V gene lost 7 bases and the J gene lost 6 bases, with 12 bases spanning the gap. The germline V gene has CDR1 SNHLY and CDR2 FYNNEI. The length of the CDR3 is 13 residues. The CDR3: CASKELLAGELFF. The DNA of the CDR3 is TGTGCCAGCAAAGAGCTACTCGCCGGGGAGCTGTTTTTT.

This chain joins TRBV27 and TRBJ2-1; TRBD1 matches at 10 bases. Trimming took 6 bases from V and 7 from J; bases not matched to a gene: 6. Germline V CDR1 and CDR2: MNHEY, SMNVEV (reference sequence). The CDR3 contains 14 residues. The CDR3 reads CASSPDRGGNEQFF. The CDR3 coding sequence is TGTGCCAGCAGCCCGGACAGGGGGGGGAATGAGCAGTTCTTC.

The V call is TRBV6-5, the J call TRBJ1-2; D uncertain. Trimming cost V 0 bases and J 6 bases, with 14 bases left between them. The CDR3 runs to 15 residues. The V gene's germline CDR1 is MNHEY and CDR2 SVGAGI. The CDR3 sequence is CASSYSPRTANGYTF. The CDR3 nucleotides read TGTGCCAGCAGTTACTCCCCCAGGACTGCTAATGGCTACACCTTC.

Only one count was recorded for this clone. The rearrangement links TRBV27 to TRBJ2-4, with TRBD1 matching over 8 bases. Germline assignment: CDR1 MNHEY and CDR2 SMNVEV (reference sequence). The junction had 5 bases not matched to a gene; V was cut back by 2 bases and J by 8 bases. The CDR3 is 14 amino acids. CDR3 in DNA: TGTGCCAGCAGTTTACGGACAGGGAGTGACATTCAGTACTTC. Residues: CASSLRTGSDIQYF.

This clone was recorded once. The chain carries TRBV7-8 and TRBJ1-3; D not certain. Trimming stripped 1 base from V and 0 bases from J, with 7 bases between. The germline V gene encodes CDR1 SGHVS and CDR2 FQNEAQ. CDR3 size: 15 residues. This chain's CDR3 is CASSLVADSGNTIYF. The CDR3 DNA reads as TGTGCCAGCAGCTTAGTGGCTGACTCTGGAAACACCATATATTTT.

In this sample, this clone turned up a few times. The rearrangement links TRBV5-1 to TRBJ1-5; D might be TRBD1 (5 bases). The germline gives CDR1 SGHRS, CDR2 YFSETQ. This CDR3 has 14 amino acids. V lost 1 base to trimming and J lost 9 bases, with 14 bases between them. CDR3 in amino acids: CASSLRRGHAPQHF. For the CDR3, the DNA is TGCGCCAGCAGCTTGAGGAGGGGCCACGCGCCCCAGCATTTT.